The 5 T cell receptor beta chains below come from one sample, sequenced in a study of cytomegalovirus exposure and HLA in healthy donors. PCR used 60 Vbeta primers and 13 Jbeta primers. Assay used: immunoSEQ multiplex PCR; TCRdb lists only in-frame clones, some missing. Here the sample spans about 200,000 clones, 79% being singletons. The sequenced material came from PBMCs. The receptors here all came from a woman aged 30 to 39 in good health and CMV-seropositive.

CDR3 protein: CASSQVVAQQYF. Written as DNA, the CDR3 is TGTGCCAGCAGCCAAGTAGTTGCCCAGCAGTACTTC. The J gene is TRBJ2-7, the V gene TRBV4-2; no definite D call. Between the trimmed V and J ends, which lost 1 base and 8 bases, there was a span of 9 bases. Germline V gene sequence: CDR1 LGHNA, CDR2 YNFKEQ. The CDR3 runs 12 residues.

This rearrangement joins TRBV18 to TRBJ1-2; maybe TRBD1 (5 bases). This CDR3 spans 15 amino acids. V was pared by 0 bases and J by 6 bases, with 14 bases between. Germline V gene data show CDR1 as KGHSH and CDR2 as LQKENI. The DNA of the CDR3 is TGTGCCAGCTCACCACCCATTCACAGGCCGAATGGCTACACCTTC. This gives the protein CASSPPIHRPNGYTF.

This rearrangement joins TRBV4-2 to TRBJ1-2, with 9 nucleotides matching TRBD1. Germline loops: CDR1 LGHNA, CDR2 YNFKEQ. This CDR3 has 17 residues. The V segment lost 1 base and the J segment 7 bases; nucleotides outside the gene matches: 13. The CDR3 DNA follows: TGTGCCAGCAGCCAAGCCCTACGGACAGGGGATATGGGTGGCTACACCTTC. Residues: CASSQALRTGDMGGYTF.

V usage is TRBV6-1 and J usage is TRBJ1-5; no reliable D call. There are 12 residues in the CDR3. From germline, CDR1 is MNHNS and CDR2 SASEGT. With 7 bases removed from V and 2 bases from J, the gap between germline ends came to 6 bases. In nucleotides, the CDR3 is TGTGCCAGCACCACGGGCAATCAGCCCCAGCATTTT. It translates to CASTTGNQPQHF.

The gene calls are TRBV30 and TRBJ1-5, with TRBD1 matching 7 bases. The V gene end was trimmed by 3 bases and the J gene end by 7 bases; junction bases not matched to a gene: 12. Looked up from germline, CDR1 is GTSNPN and CDR2 is SVGIG (reference sequence). The CDR3 covers 15 residues. The CDR3 region has the DNA TGTGCCTGGAGGGGAACGGGACAGTCGTTCCAGCCCCAGCATTTT. This translates into CAWRGTGQSFQPQHF. The full variable domain, its missing parts supplied by reference TRBV30 and TRBJ1-5, is SQTIHQWPATLVQPVGSPLSLECTVEGTSNPNLYWYRQAAGRGLQLLFYSVGIGQISSEVPQNLSASRPQDRQFILSSKKLLLSDSGFYLCAWRGTGQSFQPQHFGDGTRLSIL.